Included here is one T cell receptor (beta chain) sequence, with context. This specimen comes from a study of blood T cell repertoires in COVID-19. Study background: Samples representing acute and convalescent COVID-19 were sourced from the United States, Italy and Spain.

This CDR3 has 12 residues. The V gene lost 6 bases and the J gene lost 7 bases, with 12 bases spanning the gap. Followed longitudinally, the Seattle patients had been enrolled during active infection. Original processing methods: Estimation of nucleated cell counts was performed using reference gene primer amplification. Here immunoSEQ multiplex PCR was the method, and the copy in TCRdb shows in-frame clones only, minus some. V and J calls and clone size are copied from that table; D and trimming were computed from the DNA. The sample carries some 250,000 clones, about 86% recorded once. The clonotype was recovered from a woman aged 25 to 39 with COVID-19, enrolled during active disease. The chain carries TRBV12-3 or TRBV12-4 and TRBJ2-5; D is unclear. The specimen sequenced was peripheral blood. CDR3: CASSPTGGTQYF. Here the CDR3 DNA reads TGTGCCAGCAGCCCGACGGGTGGGACCCAGTACTTC.